This T cell receptor (beta chain) derives from a study of blood T cell repertoires in COVID-19. Study-wide context: Sites in the United States, Italy and Spain provided acute and convalescent COVID-19 samples. In each case, the material was cDNA or gDNA derived from T cells, B-cell-depleted T cells, or PBMCs.

Under the authors' procedure: For nucleated cells, counts were estimated from reference gene primer amplification. Assay: immunoSEQ multiplex PCR; the TCRdb copy retains only in-frame clones and omits some. That table gives V, J and clone size, and the DNA gave D and trimming. The data contain 180,000 or so clones, 80% to 90% of them singletons. Germline values: CDR1 SQVTM, CDR2 ANQGSEA. The V segment lost 6 bases and the J segment 5 bases; nucleotides outside the gene matches: 6. This CDR3 spans 13 amino acids. The V call is TRBV29-1, the J call TRBJ2-2, with 7 bases fitting TRBD2. The sequencing input was peripheral blood. The clonotype originates from a young man with active or convalescent COVID-19. CDR3 loop: CSVRDYGTGELFF. CDR3 in DNA: TGCAGCGTACGGGACTACGGAACCGGGGAGCTGTTTTTT.